Each of the 11 T cell receptor beta chains below was sequenced from the same sample in a study of blood T cell repertoires in COVID-19 (dated by TCRdb to between 2020 and 2021). Receptor amplification or capture employed the immunoSEQ multiplex PCR assay. Held by TCRdb, this immuneACCESS table contains in-frame sequences only and omits some clones. Under half of the omission traces to an unresolved V gene where checked; the cause of the rest is unknown. The sample table records 170,000 or so clones; approximately 82% of these occur just once. Around a sixth of the sample belongs to the ten largest clones. Sequenced sample: PBMCs or T cells enriched from blood (not recorded which). The receptors were sampled from a woman in her forties or fifties who had recovered from COVID-19.

The V call is TRBV7-2, the J call TRBJ1-2; D call uncertain. Germline V lookup: CDR1 SGHTA, CDR2 FQGNSA. The V gene lost 1 base and the J gene lost 8 bases, with 8 bases spanning the gap. The CDR3 is 12 amino acids. CDR3 DNA sequence: TGTGCCAGCAGCTTAGACAGCGGGGGCTACACCTTC. Its protein product is CASSLDSGGYTF.

This clone showed up just a few times. J is TRBJ2-7 and V is TRBV3-1 (or the pseudogene TRBV3-2); maybe TRBD1 (5 bases). This CDR3 has 13 residues. V was cut by 4 bases and J by 1 base, with 8 bases left in between. Germline CDR1 and CDR2: LGHDT and YNNKEL (reference sequence). As DNA, the CDR3 is TGTGCCAGCAGCCGCGACAGATCCTACGAGCAGTACTTC. Translated: CASSRDRSYEQYF.

This CDR3 is CASSPLEGRLFF. The CDR3 bases are TGTGCCAGCAGCCCCCTGGAGGGTAGACTGTTTTTT. The V call is TRBV5-8, the J call TRBJ1-4; D remains unclear. V lost 4 bases and J 13 bases, leaving 14 bases between the germline ends. The germline CDR1 and CDR2 sequences are SGHTS and YDEGEE. The CDR3 is 12 residues long. Using reference TRBV5-8 and TRBJ1-4 for the parts outside the CDR3, the full variable domain is EAGVTQSPTHLIKTRGQQATLRCSPISGHTSVYWYQQALGLGLQFLLWYDEGEERNRGNFPPRFSGRQFPNYSSELNVNALELEDSALYLCASSPLEGRLFFGSGTQLSVL.

This clone was seen only a few times. The genes are TRBV27 and TRBJ2-5; 11 bases agree with TRBD2. The J segment lost 0 bases and the V segment lost 4 bases, leaving 1 base of the junction unmatched. This CDR3 contains 15 residues. Germline lookup yields CDR1 MNHEY and CDR2 SMNVEV (reference sequence). CDR3 sequence reads: CASSSSGGYQETQYF. CDR3 nucleotide sequence: TGTGCCAGCAGTTCTAGCGGGGGGTACCAAGAGACCCAGTACTTC.

This clone turned up a few times. V usage is TRBV10-3 and J usage is TRBJ1-3; D unresolved. Between the trimmed V and J ends, which lost 6 bases and 0 bases, there was a span of 6 bases. Per the germline V gene, CDR1 is ENHRY and CDR2 is SYGVKD. This CDR3 has 13 residues. The CDR3 DNA follows: TGTGCCATCAGGGGAGCCTCTGGAAACACCATATATTTT. This gives the protein CAIRGASGNTIYF.

The V and J genes are TRBV4-3 and TRBJ1-1; D remains unclear. Looked up from germline, CDR1 is LGHNA and CDR2 is YSLEER. With 1 base removed from V and 1 base from J, the gap between germline ends came to 4 bases. CDR3 size: 13 residues. The CDR3 sequence is CASSQGRNTEAFF. Written as DNA, the CDR3 is TGCGCCAGCAGCCAAGGGAGGAACACTGAAGCTTTCTTT.

The genes are TRBV5-1 and TRBJ2-2; 11 positions agree with TRBD2. With 8 bases clipped from V and 2 bases from J, the junction kept 5 bases outside the gene matches. The CDR3 has 15 residues. CDR1 is SGHRS and CDR2 is YFSETQ in the germline V gene. In DNA form, the CDR3 reads TGCGCCAGTCGACTAGCGGGAAGAAACACCGGGGAGCTGTTTTTT. This encodes CASRLAGRNTGELFF.

Notes on this clone: The sample contains more than one DNA sequence encoding this CDR3. The V and J genes are TRBV7-2 and TRBJ2-3; 7 bases match TRBD2. Germline V gene sequence: CDR1 SGHTA, CDR2 FQGNSA. Germline trimming cut 5 bases from V and 6 bases from J; bases unmatched to any gene: 2. The CDR3 is 12 amino acids. The CDR3 loop is CASSPGRDTQYF. The CDR3 DNA reads TGTGCCAGCAGCCCCGGGAGGGATACGCAGTATTTT.

V and J are TRBV28 and TRBJ1-4, with D possibly being TRBD1 (6 bases). The ends were cut back, 5 bases at V and 7 bases at J, with 20 bases in the middle. The germline V gene encodes CDR1 MDHEN and CDR2 SYDVKM. There are 16 residues in the CDR3. The CDR3 DNA reads TGTGCCAGCAGTCCCCCCCCGGGAGGGGGAGGTGAAAAACTGTTTTTT. Translating gives CASSPPPGGGGEKLFF.

This chain joins TRBV5-1 and TRBJ2-5; 8 bases are a match to TRBD1. Germline V gives CDR1 SGHRS, CDR2 YFSETQ. The CDR3 runs to 14 residues. Trimming at V came to 3 bases and at J to 3 bases, leaving 4 bases not matched to a gene. The CDR3: CASSSQGVKETQYF. The CDR3 nucleotides read TGCGCCAGCAGCTCACAGGGGGTCAAAGAGACCCAGTACTTC.

This chain uses TRBV9 with TRBJ1-2; no clear D. Per germline, CDR1 SGDLS and CDR2 YYNGEE. Deletions cut 4 bases from V and 0 bases from J, with 16 bases between. This CDR3 contains 16 residues. The CDR3 DNA is TGTGCCAGCAGCCCCAGCCAACAGCCAGCTAACTATGGCTACACCTTC. This sequence encodes CASSPSQQPANYGYTF.